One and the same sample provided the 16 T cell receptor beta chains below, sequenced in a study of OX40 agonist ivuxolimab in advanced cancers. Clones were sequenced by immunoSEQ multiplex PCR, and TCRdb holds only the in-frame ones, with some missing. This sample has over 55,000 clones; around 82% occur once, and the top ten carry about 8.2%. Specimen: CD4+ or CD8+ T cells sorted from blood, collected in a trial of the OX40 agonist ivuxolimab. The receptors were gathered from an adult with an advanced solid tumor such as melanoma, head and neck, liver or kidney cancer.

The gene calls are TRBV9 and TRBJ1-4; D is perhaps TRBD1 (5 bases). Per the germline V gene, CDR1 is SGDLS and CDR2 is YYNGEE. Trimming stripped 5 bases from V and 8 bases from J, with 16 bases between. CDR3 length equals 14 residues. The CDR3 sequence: CASRDSNSGEKLFF. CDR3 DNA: TGTGCCAGCAGAGACAGTAACAGTGGAGAAAAACTGTTTTTT.

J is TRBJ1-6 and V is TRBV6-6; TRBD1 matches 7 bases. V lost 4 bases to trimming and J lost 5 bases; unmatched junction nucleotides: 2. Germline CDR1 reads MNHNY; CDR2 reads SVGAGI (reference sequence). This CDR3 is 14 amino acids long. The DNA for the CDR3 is TGTGCCAGCAGTTCAACAGGGGATAATTCACCCCTCCACTTT. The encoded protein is CASSSTGDNSPLHF.

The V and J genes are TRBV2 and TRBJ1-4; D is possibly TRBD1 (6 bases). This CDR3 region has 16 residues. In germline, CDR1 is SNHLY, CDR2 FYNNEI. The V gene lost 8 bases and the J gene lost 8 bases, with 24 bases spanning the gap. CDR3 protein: CASGSAAGALGEKLFF. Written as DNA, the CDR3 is TGTGCCAGCGGATCAGCGGCGGGGGCGCTAGGCGAAAAACTGTTTTTT.

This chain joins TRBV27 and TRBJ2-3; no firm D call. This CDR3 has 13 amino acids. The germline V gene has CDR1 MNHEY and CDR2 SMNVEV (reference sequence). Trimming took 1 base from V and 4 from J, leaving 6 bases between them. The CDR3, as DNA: TGTGCCAGCAGTTTATACCCCCCAGATACGCAGTATTTT. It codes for CASSLYPPDTQYF.

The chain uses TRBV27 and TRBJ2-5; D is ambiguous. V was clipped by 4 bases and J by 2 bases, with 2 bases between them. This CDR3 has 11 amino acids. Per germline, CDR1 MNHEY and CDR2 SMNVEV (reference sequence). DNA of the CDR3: TGTGCCAGCAGTTGTCAAGAGACCCAGTACTTC. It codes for CASSCQETQYF.

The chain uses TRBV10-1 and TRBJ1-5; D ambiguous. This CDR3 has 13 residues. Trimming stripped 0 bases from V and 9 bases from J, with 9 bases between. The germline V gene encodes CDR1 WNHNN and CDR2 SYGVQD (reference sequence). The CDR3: CASSESVLGPQHF. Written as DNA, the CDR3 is TGCGCCAGCAGTGAGTCGGTGCTCGGGCCCCAGCATTTT.

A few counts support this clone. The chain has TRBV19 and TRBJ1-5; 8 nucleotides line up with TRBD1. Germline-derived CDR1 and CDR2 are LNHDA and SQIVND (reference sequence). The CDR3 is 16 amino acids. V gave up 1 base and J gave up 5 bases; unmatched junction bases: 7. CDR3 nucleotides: TGTGCCAGTAGTATAGCGCGGGACAGGCGCGATCAGCCCCAGCATTTT. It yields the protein CASSIARDRRDQPQHF.

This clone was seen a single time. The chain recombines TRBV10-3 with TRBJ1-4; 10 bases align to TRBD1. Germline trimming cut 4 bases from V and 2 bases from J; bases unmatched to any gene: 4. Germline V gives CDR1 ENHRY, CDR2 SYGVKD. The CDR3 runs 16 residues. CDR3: CAISASDRGTNEKLFF. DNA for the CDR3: TGTGCCATCAGTGCCTCGGACAGGGGGACTAATGAAAAACTGTTTTTT.

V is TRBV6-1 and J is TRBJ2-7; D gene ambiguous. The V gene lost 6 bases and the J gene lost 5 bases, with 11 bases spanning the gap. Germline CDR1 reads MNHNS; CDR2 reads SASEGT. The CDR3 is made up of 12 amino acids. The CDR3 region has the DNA TGTGCCAGCAGCCCCGAAGGTGACGAGCAGTACGTC. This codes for CASSPEGDEQYV.

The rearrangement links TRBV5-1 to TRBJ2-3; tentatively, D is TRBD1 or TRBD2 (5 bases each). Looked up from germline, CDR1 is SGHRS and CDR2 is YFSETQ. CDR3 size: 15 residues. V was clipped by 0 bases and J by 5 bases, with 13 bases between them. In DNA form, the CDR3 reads TGCGCCAGCAGCTTGGAAGCTCGGGGCATAGATACGCAGTATTTT. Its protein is CASSLEARGIDTQYF. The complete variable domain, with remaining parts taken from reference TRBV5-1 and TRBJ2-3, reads KAGVTQTPRYLIKTRGQQVTLSCSPISGHRSVSWYQQTPGQGLQFLFEYFSETQRNKGNFPGRFSGRQFSNSRSEMNVSTLELGDSALYLCASSLEARGIDTQYFGPGTRLTVL.

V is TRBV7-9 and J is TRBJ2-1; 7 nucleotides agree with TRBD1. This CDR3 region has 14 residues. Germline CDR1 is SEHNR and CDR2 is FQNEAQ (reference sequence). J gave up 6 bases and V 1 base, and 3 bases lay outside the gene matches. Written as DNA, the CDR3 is TGTGCCAGCAGCTTAGTTACAGGGGTCAATGAGCAGTTCTTC. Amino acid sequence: CASSLVTGVNEQFF.

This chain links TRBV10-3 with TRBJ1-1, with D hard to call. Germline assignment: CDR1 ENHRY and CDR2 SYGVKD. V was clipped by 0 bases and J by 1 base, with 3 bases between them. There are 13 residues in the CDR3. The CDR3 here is CAISESGNTEAFF. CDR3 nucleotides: TGTGCCATCAGTGAGTCTGGGAACACTGAAGCTTTCTTT.

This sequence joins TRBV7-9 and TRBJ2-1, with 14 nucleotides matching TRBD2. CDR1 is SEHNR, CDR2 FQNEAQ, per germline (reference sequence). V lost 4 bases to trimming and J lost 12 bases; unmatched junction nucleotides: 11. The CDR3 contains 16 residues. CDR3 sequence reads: CASSSPGTSGSLGQFF. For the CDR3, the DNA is TGTGCCAGCAGCTCCCCCGGGACTAGCGGGAGCCTCGGGCAGTTCTTC.

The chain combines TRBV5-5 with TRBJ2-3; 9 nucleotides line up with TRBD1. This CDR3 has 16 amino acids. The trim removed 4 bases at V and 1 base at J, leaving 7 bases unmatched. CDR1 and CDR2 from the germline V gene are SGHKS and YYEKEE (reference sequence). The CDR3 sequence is CASSPGTGIRTDTQYF. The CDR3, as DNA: TGTGCCAGCAGCCCCGGGACAGGGATCCGCACAGATACGCAGTATTTT.

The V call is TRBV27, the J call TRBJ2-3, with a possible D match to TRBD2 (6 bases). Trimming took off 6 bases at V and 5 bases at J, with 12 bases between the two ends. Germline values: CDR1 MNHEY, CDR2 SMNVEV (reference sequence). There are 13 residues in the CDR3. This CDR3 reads CASSLMGGDTQYF. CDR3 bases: TGTGCCAGCAGCCTCATGGGAGGAGATACGCAGTATTTT.

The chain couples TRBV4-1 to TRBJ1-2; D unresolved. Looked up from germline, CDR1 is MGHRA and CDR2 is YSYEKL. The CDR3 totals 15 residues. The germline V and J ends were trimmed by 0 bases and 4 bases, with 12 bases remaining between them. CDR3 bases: TGCGCCAGCAGCCAAGAGCACACCGAGTCCTATGGCTACACCTTC. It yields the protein CASSQEHTESYGYTF.